This T cell receptor (beta chain) was sequenced in a study of blood T cells in healthy people across ages. General study findings and limits: Relative to aged donors, long-lived donors carried more naive CD4+ cells and displayed higher diversity.

The authors ran a second PCR of about 7 to 12 cycles using a sample-barcoded 5' primer and a J-beta primer mix. Via MiXCR, TCRdb re-called the 5' RACE reads, giving one row per CDR3 protein. The sample contains about a million distinct CDR3 sequences, more than 30% of which appear only once. Points on this clonotype: Its antigen is not known.

Germline V lookup: CDR1 LGHNT, CDR2 FRNRAP. V gave up 5 bases and J gave up 2 bases, with 6 bases separating them. The CDR3 loop spans 12 amino acids. The chain is built from TRBV12-5 and TRBJ1-1; D call uncertain. The source of this sequence is a man younger than 35 in good health. The specimen was blood. The CDR3: CASGIPNTEAFF. The CDR3 nucleotides read TGTGCTAGTGGTATACCAAACACTGAAGCTTTCTTT.